The entry below gives a single T cell receptor beta chain sequence along with its context. V trimming: 4 bases; J trimming: 6 bases; junction bases outside the gene matches: 8. Germline CDR1 SGHKS, CDR2 YYEKEE (reference sequence). CDR3 length: 14 residues. The data stem from a study of brain metastases from non-small cell lung cancer. Sequencing used immunoSEQ multiplex PCR; TCRdb keeps in-frame clones, though not all of them. The sample yields about a thousand clones, approximately 85% seen once. The chain carries TRBV5-5 and TRBJ1-2, with 8 nucleotides matching TRBD1. Material for sequencing was tissue from a brain metastasis. The sequence was collected from a donor aged 40 or over with non-small cell lung cancer. CDR3 DNA sequence: TGTGCCAGCAGCATATTGACAGGGGCGCATGGCTACACCTTC. This codes for CASSILTGAHGYTF.